Listed here are 26 T cell receptor beta chains from one sample, sequenced in a study of blood T cell repertoires in COVID-19. Assay used: immunoSEQ multiplex PCR; TCRdb lists only in-frame clones, some missing. The sample records approximately 260,000 clones, roughly 87% being singletons. Material for sequencing was peripheral blood. These receptor sequences come from a woman aged 40-49 years who had recovered from COVID-19.

The chain carries TRBV27 and TRBJ2-5, with TRBD1 identical over 10 bases. This CDR3 is 18 amino acids long. Germline V gene sequence: CDR1 MNHEY, CDR2 SMNVEV (reference sequence). The ends lost 4 bases at V and 3 bases at J; junction bases unmatched: 14. CDR3: CASSSRRQSGTGEETQYF. The CDR3 DNA sequence: TGTGCCAGCAGTTCCCGGCGCCAATCCGGGACAGGGGAAGAGACCCAGTACTTC.

The V call is TRBV11-3, the J call TRBJ2-5, with D possibly matching TRBD2 (5 bases). CDR1 and CDR2 (germline): SGHNT, YENEEA. V was cut by 5 bases and J by 5 bases, with 12 bases left in between. The CDR3 totals 13 residues. This chain's CDR3 is CASSRGPRETQYF. CDR3 in DNA: TGTGCCAGCAGCCGAGGGCCCAGGGAGACCCAGTACTTC.

The rearrangement uses TRBV28 and TRBJ2-2, with TRBD2 identical over 11 bases. The J segment lost 2 bases and the V segment lost 5 bases, leaving 4 bases of the junction unmatched. In germline, CDR1 is MDHEN, CDR2 SYDVKM. CDR3 length: 16 residues. CDR3 amino acids: CASSTLAGGNTGELFF. Here the CDR3 DNA reads TGTGCCAGCAGTACTCTAGCGGGGGGAAACACCGGGGAGCTGTTTTTT.

This rearrangement joins TRBV28 to TRBJ1-6, with TRBD1 as a possible D gene (6 bases). Germline CDR1 is MDHEN and CDR2 is SYDVKM. The length of the CDR3 is 15 residues. Trimming pared 2 bases from V and 7 bases from J, leaving 12 bases between. The DNA for the CDR3 is TGTGCCAGCAGTTTAGACAGGCTTCTGAATTCACCCCTCCACTTT. This codes for CASSLDRLLNSPLHF.

The chain has TRBV27 and TRBJ1-2; 7 nucleotides line up with TRBD1. The ends lost 7 bases at V and 10 bases at J; junction bases unmatched: 12. The CDR3 covers 13 residues. CDR1 is MNHEY, CDR2 SMNVEV, per germline (reference sequence). The CDR3 DNA sequence: TGTGCCAGCACCCAACCCGGGACAGAGGACTACACCTTC. Its protein is CASTQPGTEDYTF.

The sample holds one count of this clone. The rearrangement joins TRBV7-9 to TRBJ1-5, with 10 bases that match TRBD1. J lost 3 bases, V lost 4 bases, and 3 bases had no gene match. The V gene's germline CDR1 is SEHNR and CDR2 FQNEAQ (reference sequence). The CDR3 length is 15 residues. CDR3 sequence reads: CASSSDRGLNQPQHF. CDR3 nucleotides: TGTGCCAGCAGCTCCGACAGGGGGCTCAATCAGCCCCAGCATTTT. Based on the CDR3 plus reference TRBV7-9 and TRBJ1-5, the full variable domain is DTGVSQNPRHKITKRGQNVTFRCDPISEHNRLYWYRQTLGQGPEFLTYFQNEAQLEKSRLLSDRFSAERPKGSFSTLEIQRTEQGDSAMYLCASSSDRGLNQPQHFGDGTRLSIL.

The chain recombines TRBV6-2 or TRBV6-3 with TRBJ2-7; 13 nucleotides agree with TRBD2. The V and J ends lost 6 bases and 5 bases, in that order; junction bases with no gene match: 16. The CDR3 contains 18 residues. CDR1 MNHEY and CDR2 SVGEGT come from the germline V gene. The CDR3 DNA reads TGTGCCAGCAGCCCCGGGACAACTAGCGGGAGGGCCGACCACGAGCAGTACGTC. Translating gives CASSPGTTSGRADHEQYV.

In DNA form, the CDR3 reads TGTGCCAGCAGCGTATTGGGATCGGACAGGGGCGATGGCTACACCTTC. Translated: CASSVLGSDRGDGYTF. V and J are TRBV2 and TRBJ1-2; 9 bases agree with TRBD1. The germline V gene has CDR1 SNHLY and CDR2 FYNNEI. J gave up 6 bases and V 6 bases, and 14 bases lay outside the gene matches. The CDR3 extends over 16 amino acids. The variable domain in full, with the rest retrieved from reference TRBV2 and TRBJ1-2, is EPEVTQTPSHQVTQMGQEVILRCVPISNHLYFYWYRQILGQKVEFLVSFYNNEISEKSEIFDDQFSVERPDGSNFTLKIRSTKLEDSAMYFCASSVLGSDRGDGYTFGSGTRLTVV.

This chain's CDR3 is CASSLHDSGNEQFF. CDR3 coding DNA: TGTGCCAGCAGCTTGCACGATAGCGGCAATGAGCAGTTCTTC. This chain connects TRBV7-9 to TRBJ2-1, with D possibly TRBD2 on 6 matching bases. There are 14 residues in the CDR3. Germline CDR1 is SEHNR and CDR2 is FQNEAQ (reference sequence). The germline V and J ends were trimmed by 3 bases and 6 bases, with 12 bases remaining between them.

This sequence joins TRBV10-3 and TRBJ1-6; D unclear. Germline-derived CDR1 and CDR2 are ENHRY and SYGVKD. This CDR3 contains 14 residues. The V and J ends lost 3 bases and 0 bases respectively, with 3 bases between them. The CDR3 region is CAISDYSYNSPLHF. The CDR3 DNA is TGTGCCATCAGTGATTACTCCTATAATTCACCCCTCCACTTT.

The CDR3 loop reads CSASPSGSDEQFF. The CDR3 nucleotides are TGCAGTGCTAGTCCTAGCGGGAGCGATGAGCAGTTCTTC. The V gene is TRBV20-1, the J gene TRBJ2-1; 10 nucleotides line up with TRBD2. This CDR3 is 13 amino acids long. Germline V gene data show CDR1 as DFQATT and CDR2 as SNEGSKA (reference sequence). J lost 8 bases, V lost 3 bases, and 4 bases had no gene match.

J is TRBJ2-5 and V is TRBV7-2; D unresolved. The germline V gene encodes CDR1 SGHTA and CDR2 FQGNSA. The germline V and J ends were trimmed by 5 bases and 5 bases, with 24 bases remaining between them. The CDR3 contains 17 residues. The CDR3 DNA follows: TGTGCCAGCAGCCCGCGTCAAGTCACTGCGATGCCGGAGACCCAGTACTTC. Translating gives CASSPRQVTAMPETQYF.

The J gene is TRBJ2-7, the V gene TRBV10-3; D is unclear. The CDR3 spans 13 residues. The V gene's germline CDR1 is ENHRY and CDR2 SYGVKD. The V gene lost 0 bases and the J gene lost 5 bases, with 8 bases spanning the gap. DNA for the CDR3: TGTGCCATCAGTGAGTCGATGATAGACGAGCAGTACGTC. Translated: CAISESMIDEQYV.

The chain combines TRBV27 with TRBJ2-5, with 7 nucleotides matching TRBD2. V lost 5 bases and J lost 5; bases outside the gene matches: 14. The CDR3 covers 16 residues. The germline gives CDR1 MNHEY, CDR2 SMNVEV (reference sequence). This CDR3 is CASSPSLMTSSETQYF. For the CDR3, the DNA is TGTGCCAGCAGTCCATCCCTTATGACTAGCAGCGAGACCCAGTACTTC.

A word on this clone: Distinct nucleotide sequences in the sample also encode this CDR3. The CDR3 region has the DNA TGTGCCAGCAGCCAAGTTCGCACCGGGGAGCTGTTTTTT. It translates to CASSQVRTGELFF. The V call is TRBV3-1 (or the pseudogene TRBV3-2), the J call TRBJ2-2; unclear D gene. CDR1 and CDR2 (germline): LGHDT, YNNKEL (reference sequence). Trimming stripped 1 base from V and 4 bases from J, with 4 bases between. This CDR3 is built from 13 residues.

CDR3 DNA sequence: TGTGCCACCAGCAGAGTGCCCGCAGGGGTGGATGGCTACACCTTC. This codes for CATSRVPAGVDGYTF. The chain couples TRBV15 to TRBJ1-2, with a possible D match to TRBD1 (6 bases). The CDR3 consists of 15 residues. Per the germline V gene, CDR1 is LNHNV and CDR2 is YYDKDF (reference sequence). Trimming took 1 base from V and 6 from J, leaving 15 bases between them.

J is TRBJ2-6 and V is TRBV5-1; D not resolved. Germline assignment: CDR1 SGHRS and CDR2 YFSETQ. The CDR3 totals 14 residues. V was trimmed by 4 bases and J by 4 bases, leaving 9 bases between them. The CDR3 DNA is TGCGCCAGCAGCCCCTCTTCCGGGGCCAACGTCCTGACTTTC. Protein: CASSPSSGANVLTF.

The J gene is TRBJ2-1, the V gene TRBV18; D unclear. V was cut by 7 bases and J by 5 bases, with 6 bases left in between. The CDR3 is 11 residues long. Germline CDR1 KGHSH, CDR2 LQKENI. The CDR3 is CASLFDNEQFF. In DNA form, the CDR3 reads TGTGCCAGCTTATTTGACAATGAGCAGTTCTTC.

CDR3 sequence (DNA): TGTGCCAGCAGCGTAGGGCAGGGTGCCTATGGCTACACCTTC. It is translated as CASSVGQGAYGYTF. The chain has TRBV9 and TRBJ1-2, with D possibly being TRBD1 (5 bases). With 0 bases removed from V and 4 bases from J, the gap between germline ends came to 10 bases. This CDR3 spans 14 amino acids. Germline V lookup: CDR1 SGDLS, CDR2 YYNGEE.

This chain joins TRBV27 and TRBJ2-3, with D possibly TRBD2 on 5 matching bases. The V end was cut by 5 bases, the J end by 1 base, with 16 bases between. CDR1 is MNHEY and CDR2 is SMNVEV in the germline V gene (reference sequence). This CDR3 is built from 16 residues. The CDR3 spells CASSPWTSLGTDTQYF. The CDR3 coding sequence is TGTGCCAGCAGTCCCTGGACTTCCTTAGGCACAGATACGCAGTATTTT.

The CDR3 DNA reads TGTGCCAGTAAGCTAGAACCTAGCACAGATACGCAGTATTTT. It encodes CASKLEPSTDTQYF. The chain carries TRBV19 and TRBJ2-3, with unresolved D. The V gene's germline CDR1 is LNHDA and CDR2 SQIVND (reference sequence). Trimming cost V 7 bases and J 0 bases, with 11 bases left between them. The CDR3 consists of 14 residues.

In this sample, this clone turned up once. V usage is TRBV30 and J usage is TRBJ1-2; D not resolved. The CDR3 runs 11 residues. V was shortened by 4 bases and J by 3 bases, with 6 bases between the two germline ends. The germline V gene has CDR1 GTSNPN and CDR2 SVGIG (reference sequence). The CDR3 coding sequence is TGTGCCTGGAAAAGCTACTATGGCTACACCTTC. This translates into CAWKSYYGYTF.

V is TRBV7-9 and J is TRBJ2-3, with D unclear. V lost 5 bases and J lost 8, with 14 bases in between. The CDR3 contains 13 residues. Germline assignment: CDR1 SEHNR and CDR2 FQNEAQ (reference sequence). CDR3 protein: CASSDLDPGTQYF. The CDR3 region has the DNA TGTGCCAGCAGCGATCTAGATCCGGGTACGCAGTATTTT. The variable domain in full, completed from reference TRBV7-9 and TRBJ2-3, reads DTGVSQNPRHKITKRGQNVTFRCDPISEHNRLYWYRQTLGQGPEFLTYFQNEAQLEKSRLLSDRFSAERPKGSFSTLEIQRTEQGDSAMYLCASSDLDPGTQYFGPGTRLTVL.

This chain connects TRBV21-1 to TRBJ2-5; the DNA was not compared with TRBD1, the D call given in the table. TRBV21-1 has pseudogene status. This CDR3 has 13 amino acids. CDR3 in amino acids: CASSKGHSETQYF. In nucleotides, the CDR3 is TGTGCCAGCAGCAAGGGACATTCGGAGACCCAGTACTTC.

The chain has TRBV6-2 or TRBV6-3 and TRBJ1-5; 9 bases are a match to TRBD1. The junction had 7 bases not matched to a gene; V was cut back by 6 bases and J by 1 base. Germline loops: CDR1 MNHEY, CDR2 SVGEGT. The CDR3 totals 16 residues. CDR3 loop: CASSRGQGWSNQPQHF. DNA for the CDR3: TGTGCCAGCAGCAGGGGACAGGGCTGGAGCAATCAGCCCCAGCATTTT.

This chain links TRBV7-2 with TRBJ1-6; D remains ambiguous. The CDR3 spans 15 residues. Trimming took 5 bases from V and 10 from J, leaving 18 bases between them. Germline loops: CDR1 SGHTA, CDR2 FQGNSA. The DNA of the CDR3 is TGTGCCAGCAGCCCGGCGACCAGACAAAGATCACCCCTCCACTTT. Amino acid sequence: CASSPATRQRSPLHF.